This TCR beta chain came from a study of lymphopenia after photon versus proton radiotherapy. Study-level results: After lymphocyte nadir, photon-treated repertoires showed oligoclonal expansion, especially CD8+ Temra.

Trimming took off 6 bases at V and 5 bases at J, with 16 bases between the two ends. The CDR3 is 14 amino acids. Germline V lookup: CDR1 SEHNR, CDR2 FQNEAQ (reference sequence). Libraries were prepared by immunoSEQ multiplex PCR; TCRdb keeps only in-frame clonotypes and omits some of them. The data contain around 150,000 clones, 80% to 90% of them singletons. As concerns this clone: Its target is unknown.

The chain carries TRBV7-9 and TRBJ1-1, with D hard to call. This receptor was obtained from a man between 45 and 60 years old with gastric cancer. Here the sequenced sample was peripheral blood, taken from a patient treated with photon-based radiotherapy. The CDR3 here is CASRSMEGSTEAFF. The CDR3 nucleotides read TGTGCCAGCAGATCGATGGAGGGTTCTACTGAAGCTTTCTTT.